This TCR beta chain was recovered during a study of blood T cell repertoires in COVID-19. Study summary: The United States, Italy and Spain were the sources of the acute and convalescent COVID-19 samples.

Germline values: CDR1 SGHDT, CDR2 YYEEEE. The CDR3 sequence is 14 residues long. The V gene end was trimmed by 4 bases and the J gene end by 1 base; junction bases not matched to a gene: 3. Original processing notes: Estimated nucleated cell counts came from reference gene primer amplification. The method was immunoSEQ multiplex PCR; TCRdb's version includes in-frame clones alone and lacks a portion of them. That table supplies the V and J calls and clone size; D and trimming were determined from the DNA. Of 55,000 to 80,000 clones listed, 70% to 85% were seen once; the top ten hold roughly 20%. This TCR was recovered from a woman of 80 years or more with active or convalescent COVID-19. This sequence joins TRBV5-6 and TRBJ2-5; 8 bases match TRBD2. What was sequenced was peripheral blood. The CDR3 reads CASSISGAQETQYF. Here the CDR3 DNA reads TGTGCCAGCAGCATTAGCGGGGCCCAAGAGACCCAGTACTTC.